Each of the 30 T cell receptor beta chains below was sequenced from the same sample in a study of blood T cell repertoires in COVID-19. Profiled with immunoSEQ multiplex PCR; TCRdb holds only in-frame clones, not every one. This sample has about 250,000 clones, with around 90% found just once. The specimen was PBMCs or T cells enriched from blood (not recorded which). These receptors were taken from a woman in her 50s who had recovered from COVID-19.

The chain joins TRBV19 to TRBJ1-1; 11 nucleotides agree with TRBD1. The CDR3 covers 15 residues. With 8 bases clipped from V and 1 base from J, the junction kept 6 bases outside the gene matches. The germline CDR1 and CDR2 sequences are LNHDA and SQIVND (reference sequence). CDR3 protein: CASRRDRGTNTEAFF. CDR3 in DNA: TGTGCCAGTCGTCGGGACAGGGGGACGAACACTGAAGCTTTCTTT. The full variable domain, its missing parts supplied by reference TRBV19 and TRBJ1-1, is DGGITQSPKYLFRKEGQNVTLSCEQNLNHDAMYWYRQDPGQGLRLIYYSQIVNDFQKGDIAEGYSVSREKKESFPLTVTSAQKNPTAFYLCASRRDRGTNTEAFFGQGTRLTVV.

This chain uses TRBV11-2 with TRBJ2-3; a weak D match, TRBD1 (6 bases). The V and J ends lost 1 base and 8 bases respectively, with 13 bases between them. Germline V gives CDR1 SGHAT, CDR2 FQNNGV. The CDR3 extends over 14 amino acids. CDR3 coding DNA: TGTGCCAGCAGCTTAGTTCTGGGGGCGGGTACGCAGTATTTT. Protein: CASSLVLGAGTQYF.

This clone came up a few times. In DNA form, the CDR3 reads TGTGCCAGCAGTGATTACAGGAGGGACTATGGCTACACCTTC. Translated, it gives CASSDYRRDYGYTF. The chain combines TRBV6-1 with TRBJ1-2, with D maybe TRBD1 (5 bases). The V end was cut by 3 bases, the J end by 3 bases, with 11 bases between. The CDR3 totals 14 residues. The germline gives CDR1 MNHNS, CDR2 SASEGT.

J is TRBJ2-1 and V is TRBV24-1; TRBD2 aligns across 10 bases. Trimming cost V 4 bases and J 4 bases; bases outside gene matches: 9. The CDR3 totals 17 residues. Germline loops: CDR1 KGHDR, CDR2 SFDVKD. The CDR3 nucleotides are TGTGCCACCAGTGAAACGACCGGGACTAGCGTATACAATGAGCAGTTCTTC. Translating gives CATSETTGTSVYNEQFF.

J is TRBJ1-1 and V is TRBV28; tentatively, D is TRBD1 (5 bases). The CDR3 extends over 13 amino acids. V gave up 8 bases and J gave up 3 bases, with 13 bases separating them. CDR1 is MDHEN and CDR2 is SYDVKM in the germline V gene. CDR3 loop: CASVRGGDTEAFF. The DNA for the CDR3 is TGTGCCAGCGTCCGGGGCGGGGACACTGAAGCTTTCTTT.

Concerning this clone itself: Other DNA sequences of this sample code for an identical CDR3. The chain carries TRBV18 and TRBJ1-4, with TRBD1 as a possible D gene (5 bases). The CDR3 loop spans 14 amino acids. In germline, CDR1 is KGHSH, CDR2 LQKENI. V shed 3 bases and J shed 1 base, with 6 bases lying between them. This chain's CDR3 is CASSPQGTNEKLFF. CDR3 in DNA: TGTGCCAGCTCACCTCAGGGAACTAATGAAAAACTGTTTTTT.

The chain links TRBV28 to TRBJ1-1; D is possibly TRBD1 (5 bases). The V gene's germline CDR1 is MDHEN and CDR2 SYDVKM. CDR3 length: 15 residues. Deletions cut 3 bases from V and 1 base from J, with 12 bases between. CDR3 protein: CASSFGGRRNTEAFF. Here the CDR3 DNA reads TGTGCCAGCAGTTTCGGGGGAAGGAGGAACACTGAAGCTTTCTTT.

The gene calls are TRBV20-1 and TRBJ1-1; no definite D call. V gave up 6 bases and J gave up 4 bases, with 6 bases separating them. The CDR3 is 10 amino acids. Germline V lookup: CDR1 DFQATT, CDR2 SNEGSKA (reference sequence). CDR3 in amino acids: CSAQITEAFF. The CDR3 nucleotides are TGCAGTGCCCAAATCACTGAAGCTTTCTTT.

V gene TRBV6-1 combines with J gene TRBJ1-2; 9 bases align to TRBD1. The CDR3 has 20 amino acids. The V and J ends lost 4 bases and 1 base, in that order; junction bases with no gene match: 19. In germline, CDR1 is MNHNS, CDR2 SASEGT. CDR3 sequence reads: CASSAGTGRLPQHYNYGYTF. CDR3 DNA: TGTGCCAGCAGTGCCGGGACAGGGCGCCTTCCTCAACACTATAACTATGGCTACACCTTC.

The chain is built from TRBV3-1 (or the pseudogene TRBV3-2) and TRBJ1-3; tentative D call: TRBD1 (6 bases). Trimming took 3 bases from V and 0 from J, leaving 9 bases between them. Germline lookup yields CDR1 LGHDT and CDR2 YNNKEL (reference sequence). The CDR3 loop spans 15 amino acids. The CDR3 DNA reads TGTGCCAGCAGCCAGGACAGATCCTCTGGAAACACCATATATTTT. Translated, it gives CASSQDRSSGNTIYF.

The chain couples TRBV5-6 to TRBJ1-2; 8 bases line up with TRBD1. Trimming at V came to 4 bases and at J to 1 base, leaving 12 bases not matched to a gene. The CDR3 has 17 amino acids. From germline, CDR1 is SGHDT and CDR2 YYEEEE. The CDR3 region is CASSKLDRDHDNYGYTF. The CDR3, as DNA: TGTGCCAGCAGCAAATTGGACAGGGACCACGATAACTATGGCTACACCTTC.

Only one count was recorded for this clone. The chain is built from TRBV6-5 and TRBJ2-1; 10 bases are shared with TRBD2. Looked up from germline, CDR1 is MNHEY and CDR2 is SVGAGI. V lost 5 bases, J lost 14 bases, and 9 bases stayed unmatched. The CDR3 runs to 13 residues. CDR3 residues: CASSPGGLAGEFF. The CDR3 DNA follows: TGTGCCAGCAGTCCAGGCGGCCTAGCGGGAGAGTTCTTC.

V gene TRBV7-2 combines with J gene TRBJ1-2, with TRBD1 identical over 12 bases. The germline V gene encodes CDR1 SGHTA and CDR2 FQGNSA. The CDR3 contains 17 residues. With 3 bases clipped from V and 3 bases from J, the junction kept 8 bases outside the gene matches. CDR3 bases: TGTGCCAGCAGCTTCACCGGGACAGGGGGCGCTCACTATGGCTACACCTTC. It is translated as CASSFTGTGGAHYGYTF. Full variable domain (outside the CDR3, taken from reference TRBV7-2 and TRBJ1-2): GAGVSQSPSNKVTEKGKDVELRCDPISGHTALYWYRQSLGQGLEFLIYFQGNSAPDKSGLPSDRFSAERTGGSVSTLTIQRTQQEDSAVYLCASSFTGTGGAHYGYTFGSGTRLTVV.

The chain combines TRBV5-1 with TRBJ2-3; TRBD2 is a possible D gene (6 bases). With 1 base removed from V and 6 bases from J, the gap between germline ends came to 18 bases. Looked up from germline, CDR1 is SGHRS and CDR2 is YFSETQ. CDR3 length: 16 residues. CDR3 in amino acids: CASSLWPGEGGDTQYF. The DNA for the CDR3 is TGCGCCAGCAGCTTGTGGCCGGGAGAAGGAGGGGATACGCAGTATTTT.

As DNA, the CDR3 is TGCGCCAGCAGGCTAGCGGGAGGGAGCACAGATACGCAGTATTTT. Protein product: CASRLAGGSTDTQYF. V is TRBV5-1 and J is TRBJ2-3, with 12 bases fitting TRBD2. Germline V gives CDR1 SGHRS, CDR2 YFSETQ. The V gene end was trimmed by 5 bases and the J gene end by 0 bases; junction bases not matched to a gene: 1. CDR3 size: 15 residues.

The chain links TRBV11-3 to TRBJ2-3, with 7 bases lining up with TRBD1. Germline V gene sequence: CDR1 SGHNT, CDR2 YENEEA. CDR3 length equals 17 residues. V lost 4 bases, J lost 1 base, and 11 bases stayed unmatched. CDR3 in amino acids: CASSYMRGTGGTDTQYF. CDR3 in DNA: TGTGCCAGCAGCTACATGAGGGGTACAGGGGGCACAGATACGCAGTATTTT.

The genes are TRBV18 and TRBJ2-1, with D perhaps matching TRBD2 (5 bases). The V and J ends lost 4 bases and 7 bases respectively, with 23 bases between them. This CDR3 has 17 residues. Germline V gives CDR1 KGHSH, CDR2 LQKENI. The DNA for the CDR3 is TGTGCCAGCTCACTTGATCCGGGGAACGTGGCCGGGAATGAGCAGTTCTTC. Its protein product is CASSLDPGNVAGNEQFF.

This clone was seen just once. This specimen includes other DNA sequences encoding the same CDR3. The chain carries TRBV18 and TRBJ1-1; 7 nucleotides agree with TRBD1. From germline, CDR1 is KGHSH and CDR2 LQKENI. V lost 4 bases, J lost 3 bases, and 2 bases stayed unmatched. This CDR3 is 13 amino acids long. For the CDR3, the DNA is TGTGCCAGCTCACGCGACAGGGACACTGAAGCTTTCTTT. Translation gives CASSRDRDTEAFF.

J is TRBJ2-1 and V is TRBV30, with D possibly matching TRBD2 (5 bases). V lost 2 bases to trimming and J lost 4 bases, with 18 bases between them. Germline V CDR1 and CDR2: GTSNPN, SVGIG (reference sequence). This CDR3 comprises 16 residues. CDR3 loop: CAWSKIGSGGYNEQFF. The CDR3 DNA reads TGTGCCTGGAGTAAGATCGGAAGCGGTGGGTACAATGAGCAGTTCTTC.

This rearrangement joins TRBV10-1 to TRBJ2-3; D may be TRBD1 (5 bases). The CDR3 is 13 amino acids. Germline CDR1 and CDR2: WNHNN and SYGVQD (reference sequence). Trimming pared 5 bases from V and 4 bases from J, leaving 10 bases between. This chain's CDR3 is CASSYYRSDTQYF. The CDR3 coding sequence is TGCGCCAGCAGTTATTACAGGTCAGATACGCAGTATTTT.

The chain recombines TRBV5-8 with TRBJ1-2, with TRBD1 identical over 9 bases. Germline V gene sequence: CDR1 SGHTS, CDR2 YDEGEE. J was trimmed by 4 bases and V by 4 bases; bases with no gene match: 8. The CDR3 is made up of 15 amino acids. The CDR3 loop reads CASSQPGQGFYGYTF. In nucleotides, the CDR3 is TGTGCCAGCAGCCAACCGGGACAGGGATTCTATGGCTACACCTTC.

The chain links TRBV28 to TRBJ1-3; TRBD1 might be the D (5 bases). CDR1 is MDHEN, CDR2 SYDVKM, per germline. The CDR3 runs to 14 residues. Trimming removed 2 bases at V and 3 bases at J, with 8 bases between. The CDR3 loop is CASSLQGYGNTIYF. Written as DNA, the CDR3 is TGTGCCAGCAGTTTACAGGGATATGGAAACACCATATATTTT.

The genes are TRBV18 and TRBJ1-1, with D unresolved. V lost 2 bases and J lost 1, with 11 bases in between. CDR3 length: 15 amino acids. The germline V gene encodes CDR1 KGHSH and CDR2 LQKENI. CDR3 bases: TGTGCCAGCTCACCAAGTCAGGTTCCGAACACTGAAGCTTTCTTT. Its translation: CASSPSQVPNTEAFF.

The CDR3 nucleotides are TGTGCCAGCAGTTTAACAAATAGGGGTTTGGCAGATACGCAGTATTTT. This gives the protein CASSLTNRGLADTQYF. This chain uses TRBV28 with TRBJ2-3; a weak D match, TRBD1 (5 bases). V dropped 2 bases and J dropped 4 bases, with 16 bases sitting between them. This CDR3 spans 16 amino acids. In germline, CDR1 is MDHEN, CDR2 SYDVKM.

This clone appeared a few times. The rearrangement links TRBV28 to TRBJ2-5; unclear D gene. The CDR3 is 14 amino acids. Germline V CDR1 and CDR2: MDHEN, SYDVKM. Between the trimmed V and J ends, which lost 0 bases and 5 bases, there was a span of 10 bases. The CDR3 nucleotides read TGTGCCAGCAGTTTATGGCAACGGTCGGAGACCCAGTACTTC. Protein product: CASSLWQRSETQYF.

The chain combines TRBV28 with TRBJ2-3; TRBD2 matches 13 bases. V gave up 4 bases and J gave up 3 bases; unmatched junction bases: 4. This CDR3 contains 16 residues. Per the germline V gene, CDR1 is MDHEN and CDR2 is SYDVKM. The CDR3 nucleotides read TGTGCCAGCAGTTCCCCACTAGCGGGAGGGACAGATACGCAGTATTTT. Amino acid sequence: CASSSPLAGGTDTQYF.

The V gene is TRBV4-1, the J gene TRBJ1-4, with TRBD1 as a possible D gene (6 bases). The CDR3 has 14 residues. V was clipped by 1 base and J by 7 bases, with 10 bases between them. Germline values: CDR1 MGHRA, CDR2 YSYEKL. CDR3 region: CASSQGTVSEKLFF. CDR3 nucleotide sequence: TGCGCCAGCAGCCAAGGGACAGTGAGTGAAAAACTGTTTTTT.

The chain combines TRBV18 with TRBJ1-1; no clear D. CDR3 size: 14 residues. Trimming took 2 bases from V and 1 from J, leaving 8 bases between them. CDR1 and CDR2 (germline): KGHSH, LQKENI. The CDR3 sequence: CASSPMQENTEAFF. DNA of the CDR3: TGTGCCAGCTCACCAATGCAGGAGAACACTGAAGCTTTCTTT. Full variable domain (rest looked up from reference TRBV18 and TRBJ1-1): NAGVMQNPRHLVRRRGQEARLRCSPMKGHSHVYWYRQLPEEGLKFMVYLQKENIIDESGMPKERFSAEFPKEGPSILRIQQVVRGDSAAYFCASSPMQENTEAFFGQGTRLTVV.

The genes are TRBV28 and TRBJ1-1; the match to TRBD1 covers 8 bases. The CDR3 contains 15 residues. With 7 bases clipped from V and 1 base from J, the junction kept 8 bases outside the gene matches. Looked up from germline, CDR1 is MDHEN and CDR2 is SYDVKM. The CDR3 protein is CASNKQGVGNTEAFF. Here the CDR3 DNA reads TGTGCCAGCAACAAACAGGGGGTGGGGAACACTGAAGCTTTCTTT.

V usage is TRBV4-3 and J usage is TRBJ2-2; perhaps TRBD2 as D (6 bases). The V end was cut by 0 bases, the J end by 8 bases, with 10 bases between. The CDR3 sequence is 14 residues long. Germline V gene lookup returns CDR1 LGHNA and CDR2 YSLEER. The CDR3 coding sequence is TGCGCCAGCAGCCAAGACGGGAGAGGTGGGGAGCTGTTTTTT. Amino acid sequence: CASSQDGRGGELFF.